The clone carrying this T cell receptor beta chain was recorded at least ten times. This record comes from a study of human T cells and chemical hapten exposure. The time point was: patch test 3, about 24 weeks after DPC sensitization. Treatment given: therapeutic diphenylcyclopropenone sensitization with weekly scalp DPC. Individual cDNA molecules received unique molecular identifiers in the library. TCRdb used MiXCR to reprocess the RACE reads, holding one entry per CDR3 protein. The data hold just under 65,000 distinct CDR3 sequences, with roughly 11% observed a single time. The clonotype originates from a woman in her twenties or thirties with alopecia areata. Some clones in this sample may be carry-over from other donors' samples. The sample consisted of whole blood, taken in connection with sensitization to the hapten diphenylcyclopropenone (DPC).

CDR3 sequence reads: CASSSGGSVETQYF. CDR3 coding DNA: TGTGCCAGCAGCTCAGGGGGCTCGGTAGAGACCCAGTACTTC. V usage is TRBV7-2 and J usage is TRBJ2-5, with TRBD1 matching 8 bases. V shed 4 bases, J shed 4 bases, and the junction held 5 bases outside the gene matches. CDR1 is SGHTA, CDR2 FQGNSA, per germline. There are 14 residues in the CDR3.